This T cell receptor beta chain was identified during a study of beta chain features in type 1 diabetes (dated by TCRdb to 2016 to 2018). As for the study more broadly: Patients and healthy donors did not differ in mean age, gender distribution, total cell number or subset yield. The study compared the TCRB repertoires of sorted circulating CD4+ T cell subsets in recently diagnosed type 1 diabetes patients with those in matched healthy donors. Whereas all 30 or so donors provided naive and central memory subsets, regulatory and stem cell-like memory subsets were isolated from just 8 patients and roughly eight healthy donors. Across all samples, around 100 million sorted cells were examined, and cell number per subset correlated strongly with RNA yield.

The germline V gene yields SGDLS for CDR1 and YYNGEE for CDR2. The CDR3 covers 16 residues, taking in both the cysteine and the phenylalanine. Only CDR3 DNA is held: 48 bases, read in frame from base 1. V lost 2 bases and J lost 5 bases; the stretch between them is 19 bases long. The research as a whole found: Sequencing cDNA rather than genomic DNA could over-represent highly expressing activated cells, although activation and CD3 levels did not differ between groups. Naive, central memory and regulatory TCRB repertoires appeared more similar among patients than among healthy donors. In all four CD4+ subsets, TCRB CDR3 length was moderately but significantly shorter in type 1 diabetes patients. HLA sub-analyses involved small numbers of individuals, so any influence of HLA type on TCRB rearrangement remained unresolved. At VDJ recombination sites, patients with type 1 diabetes made fewer insertions and deleted more nucleotides, a pattern implying thymic rearrangement abnormalities. PCR might favor shorter templates, but patient and control samples were amplified and corrected together, so any skew would affect both groups equally.

From each donor, a single peripheral blood sample of approximately 120 mL on average was drawn into heparinised tubes. A BD FACSAria II and a panel including CD45RO, CCR7, CD25, CD127, CD95 and CD27 were used to sort naive, central memory, regulatory and stem cell-like memory CD4+ T cells. Every sorted population had a purity above 95%. PBMCs were isolated immediately by Lymphoprep density gradient centrifugation and stained directly without culture. So that batch effects would be minimized, each experiment stained and sorted samples in pairs, pairing one healthy donor with one patient. This clone was detected many times. There is no known antigen for this receptor. No base-level quality is on record; no much larger clone is a single base apart. The entire isolated RNA was reverse transcribed using the High Capacity cDNA Reverse Transcription Kit, and thus expressed TCRB transcripts were sequenced. Naive, central memory and regulatory T cell samples underwent deep immunoSEQ sequencing, averaging about 3.3 million total reads per sample. After sorted cells were lysed in RLT buffer, RNA was extracted with DNase-treated RNeasy Micro or Mini kits, with the choice depending on cell number. To prevent cross-contamination, every cell subset was processed on its own, while patient and healthy donor samples were processed together. The immunoSEQ multiplex PCR was used to amplify TCRB sequences from cDNA, yielding 87-bp fragments that span the CDR3 region. The amplicons were sequenced using the Illumina HiSeq platform. Concerning the study's data processing: PCR bias was computationally corrected using synthetic template baselines, reads within Hamming distance 2 were collapsed, and singletons that could not be merged were discarded. By aligning reads against IMGT, V, D and J genes, CDR3 length, and insertions or deletions at six rearrangement sites were assigned. Within each subset, clonotype counts were normalized to the number of sorted cells before true diversity and Gini coefficients were calculated with the tcR R package. Repertoire sharing was quantified using the overlap coefficient calculated on TCRB nucleotide sequences. TCRdb holds this immuneACCESS table with in-frame rearrangements only. Some clones are missing; in checked studies, unresolved V genes explain under half, and the rest has no known cause. The V and J calls and clone size come from that table; D and trimming were worked out from the DNA. This sample holds under 300,000 clones; less than 35% were observed only once. Of the sample, approximately 4% is held by the ten largest clones.

The sample was central memory CD4+ T cells from blood. The TCR was taken from a man aged 25-45 years in good health. The rearrangement combines TRBV9 with TRBJ1-1, with the D gene uncertain. The CDR3: CASSVSGNAEKTEAFF. The DNA sequence follows: TGTGCCAGCAGCGTCTCGGGGAATGCCGAGAAAACTGAAGCTTTCTTT.